These T cell receptor beta chains were read from a single sample in a study of blood T cell repertoires in COVID-19. Assay: immunoSEQ multiplex PCR; the TCRdb copy retains only in-frame clones and omits some. The sample has about 83,000 clones, roughly 87% seen once. Sequencing was performed on peripheral blood. These receptors originate from a woman aged 45-65 years with active or convalescent COVID-19. Both conserved end residues are part of each CDR3. Fields, in order: CDR3 DNA, CDR3 protein, clone size, D gene, V gene, J gene. D genes are given only for firm matches. The size entry is marked missing in some rows and otherwise reads once, few, many or a size class.

CDR3nt: TGTGCCAGTAGTAGCACAGCACTCACTGAAGCTTTCTTT
CDR3aa: CASSSTALTEAFF
abundance: .
d_gene: .
v_gene: TRBV19
j_gene: TRBJ1-1

CDR3nt: TGTGCCAGCAGTGTCTCCCCGGCCACACGTATCACCCGGAGGGAGACCCAGTACTTC
CDR3aa: CASSVSPATRITRRETQYF
abundance: .
d_gene: .
v_gene: TRBV6-1
j_gene: TRBJ2-5

CDR3nt: TGTGCCAGTACCCGGGGGAGGGGGAGCACAGATACGCAGTATTTT
CDR3aa: CASTRGRGSTDTQYF
abundance: .
d_gene: .
v_gene: TRBV19
j_gene: TRBJ2-3

CDR3nt: TGTGCCAGCAGTTTAGACGCGGTATTAGCCAAAAACATTCAGTACTTC
CDR3aa: CASSLDAVLAKNIQYF
abundance: .
d_gene: .
v_gene: TRBV27
j_gene: TRBJ2-4

CDR3nt: TGTGCCTGGAGTGGGGAGTTTCGAGAGACCCAGTACTTC
CDR3aa: CAWSGEFRETQYF
abundance: once
d_gene: .
v_gene: TRBV30
j_gene: TRBJ2-5

CDR3nt: TGTGCCAGTAGTAGGGGACTCAAGAGCAATCAGCCCCAGCATTTT
CDR3aa: CASSRGLKSNQPQHF
abundance: .
d_gene: .
v_gene: TRBV19
j_gene: TRBJ1-5

CDR3nt: TGTGCCAGCAGACATGAACGGGGGACGATAGATACGCAGTATTTT
CDR3aa: CASRHERGTIDTQYF
abundance: once
d_gene: .
v_gene: TRBV3-1/TRBV3-2
j_gene: TRBJ2-3

CDR3nt: TGCAGCGTTGAAGTCGGGGGCTATGGCTACACCTTC
CDR3aa: CSVEVGGYGYTF
abundance: .
d_gene: .
v_gene: TRBV29-1
j_gene: TRBJ1-2

CDR3nt: TGTGCCTGGCGGGGAGGGCGCACTGAAGCTTTCTTT
CDR3aa: CAWRGGRTEAFF
abundance: once
d_gene: .
v_gene: TRBV30
j_gene: TRBJ1-1

CDR3nt: TGTGCCAGCAGCTTACTACCCGCAGGCACCATCACAGATACGCAGTATTTT
CDR3aa: CASSLLPAGTITDTQYF
abundance: once
d_gene: .
v_gene: TRBV7-9
j_gene: TRBJ2-3

CDR3nt: TGTGCCAGCAGTTACTCAACGGGACTAGCGGGGTGGAGCTCCTACAATGAGCAGTTCTTC
CDR3aa: CASSYSTGLAGWSSYNEQFF
abundance: many
d_gene: TRBD2
v_gene: TRBV6-2/TRBV6-3
j_gene: TRBJ2-1

CDR3nt: TGTGCCGCCCGTACAGAGTCTGGAAACACCATATATTTT
CDR3aa: CAARTESGNTIYF
abundance: .
d_gene: .
v_gene: TRBV6-5
j_gene: TRBJ1-3

CDR3nt: TGTGCCAGTAACAACCGGAACACTGAAGCTTTCTTT
CDR3aa: CASNNRNTEAFF
abundance: .
d_gene: .
v_gene: TRBV19
j_gene: TRBJ1-1

CDR3nt: TGTGCTAGTGGTTTGGTAGTTTGGGACGGACAGGGGAGGGATGAGCAGTTCTTC
CDR3aa: CASGLVVWDGQGRDEQFF
abundance: .
d_gene: TRBD1
v_gene: TRBV12-5
j_gene: TRBJ2-1

CDR3nt: TGTGCCTGGAGTACCCCGGGGACACGGAACATTCAGTACTTC
CDR3aa: CAWSTPGTRNIQYF
abundance: .
d_gene: .
v_gene: TRBV30
j_gene: TRBJ2-4

CDR3nt: TGTGCCAGCAGCTTAGCGGAGGGACCTGGCGGCTACACCTTC
CDR3aa: CASSLAEGPGGYTF
abundance: .
d_gene: .
v_gene: TRBV7-9
j_gene: TRBJ1-2

CDR3nt: TGTGCCAGCAGCCAAGAGGTGGGGCGTCCTGAGACCCAGTACTTC
CDR3aa: CASSQEVGRPETQYF
abundance: .
d_gene: .
v_gene: TRBV14
j_gene: TRBJ2-5

CDR3nt: TGTGCCAGACCTTCGGGACAGGGGTTTTACGAGCAGTACTTC
CDR3aa: CARPSGQGFYEQYF
abundance: .
d_gene: TRBD1
v_gene: TRBV6-4
j_gene: TRBJ2-7

CDR3nt: TGTGCCAGCTCACCGGAAAAACAGGGGTTGAGCACTGAAGCTTTCTTT
CDR3aa: CASSPEKQGLSTEAFF
abundance: .
d_gene: TRBD1
v_gene: TRBV18
j_gene: TRBJ1-1

CDR3nt: TGTGCCAGCCGGGGGGGGAGCACAGATACGCAGTATTTT
CDR3aa: CASRGGSTDTQYF
abundance: .
d_gene: TRBD2
v_gene: TRBV3-1/TRBV3-2
j_gene: TRBJ2-3

CDR3nt: TGTGCCTGGAGTGAGCAGGCCGATCAGCCCCAGCATTTT
CDR3aa: CAWSEQADQPQHF
abundance: .
d_gene: .
v_gene: TRBV30
j_gene: TRBJ1-5

CDR3nt: TGCGCCAGCCGAAACCGGGACTACGGGGTCACTGAAGCTTTCTTT
CDR3aa: CASRNRDYGVTEAFF
abundance: .
d_gene: .
v_gene: TRBV5-1
j_gene: TRBJ1-1

CDR3nt: TGTGCCAGCAGCTCTGACAGGGGACCTGGAAACACCATATATTTT
CDR3aa: CASSSDRGPGNTIYF
abundance: .
d_gene: TRBD1
v_gene: TRBV7-9
j_gene: TRBJ1-3

CDR3nt: TGCAGCGCCTACGGGACTAGCGGGGGGATTTCCTACGAGCAGTACTTC
CDR3aa: CSAYGTSGGISYEQYF
abundance: .
d_gene: TRBD2
v_gene: TRBV29-1
j_gene: TRBJ2-7

CDR3nt: TGCGCCAGCAGCTTGGACACCTCCTACGAGCAGTACTTC
CDR3aa: CASSLDTSYEQYF
abundance: .
d_gene: .
v_gene: TRBV5-1
j_gene: TRBJ2-7

CDR3nt: TGTGCCAGCAGCCCAGGGGGTAATCAGCCCCAGCATTTT
CDR3aa: CASSPGGNQPQHF
abundance: .
d_gene: TRBD1
v_gene: TRBV3-1/TRBV3-2
j_gene: TRBJ1-5

CDR3nt: TGTGCCAGCAGCTTAGGCGGACAGGGTGGCTACACCTTC
CDR3aa: CASSLGGQGGYTF
abundance: .
d_gene: TRBD1
v_gene: TRBV7-2
j_gene: TRBJ1-2

CDR3nt: TGTGCCAGCAGCCACCTACCCGATAGCAATCAGCCCCAGCATTTT
CDR3aa: CASSHLPDSNQPQHF
abundance: .
d_gene: .
v_gene: TRBV5-5
j_gene: TRBJ1-5

CDR3nt: TGTGCCACCCGGGGTCCGGACAGTGAAAACAATCAGCCCCAGCATTTT
CDR3aa: CATRGPDSENNQPQHF
abundance: .
d_gene: .
v_gene: TRBV24-1
j_gene: TRBJ1-5

CDR3nt: TGTGCCAGCAGCGCACAGGGGGCCAACCTCTACGAGCAGTACTTC
CDR3aa: CASSAQGANLYEQYF
abundance: .
d_gene: TRBD1
v_gene: TRBV11-2
j_gene: TRBJ2-7

CDR3nt: TGTGCCAGCAGTTCTGGACAGGGAGTCTATGGCTACACCTTC
CDR3aa: CASSSGQGVYGYTF
abundance: .
d_gene: TRBD1
v_gene: TRBV27
j_gene: TRBJ1-2

CDR3nt: TGTGCCAGCAGCCAGCGGGTTGGAACAGATACGCAGTATTTT
CDR3aa: CASSQRVGTDTQYF
abundance: .
d_gene: .
v_gene: TRBV3-1/TRBV3-2
j_gene: TRBJ2-3

CDR3nt: TGTGCCAGTAGTACGCCAGGGGGCAGAAATGAAAAACTGTTTTTT
CDR3aa: CASSTPGGRNEKLFF
abundance: .
d_gene: TRBD1
v_gene: TRBV19
j_gene: TRBJ1-4

CDR3nt: TGTGCCAGCAGCGTAACCGAGTCTGGGGCCAACGTCCTGACTTTC
CDR3aa: CASSVTESGANVLTF
abundance: .
d_gene: .
v_gene: TRBV7-9
j_gene: TRBJ2-6

CDR3nt: TGTGCCAGCTCAGCCGGGACAGGAGATTCACCCCTCCACTTT
CDR3aa: CASSAGTGDSPLHF
abundance: .
d_gene: TRBD1
v_gene: TRBV18
j_gene: TRBJ1-6

CDR3nt: TGTGCCAGCAGCCTCCGGCCGGGGGATGAGCAGTTCTTC
CDR3aa: CASSLRPGDEQFF
abundance: .
d_gene: .
v_gene: TRBV5-5
j_gene: TRBJ2-1

CDR3nt: TGTGCCTGTTCCATCCAGGATGGCTATGGCTACACCTTC
CDR3aa: CACSIQDGYGYTF
abundance: .
d_gene: .
v_gene: TRBV30
j_gene: TRBJ1-2

CDR3nt: TGTGCCAGCAGAAAACAGGGGAACACTGAAGCTTTCTTT
CDR3aa: CASRKQGNTEAFF
abundance: once
d_gene: .
v_gene: TRBV6-5
j_gene: TRBJ1-1

CDR3nt: TGTGCCAGCAGTTATTCAGGGTCCAAAAACATTCAGTACTTC
CDR3aa: CASSYSGSKNIQYF
abundance: .
d_gene: .
v_gene: TRBV6-2/TRBV6-3
j_gene: TRBJ2-4

CDR3nt: TGTGCCAGCTCACCACGGAACCGGGATGTACGTTCACCCCTCCACTTT
CDR3aa: CASSPRNRDVRSPLHF
abundance: .
d_gene: .
v_gene: TRBV18
j_gene: TRBJ1-6

CDR3nt: TGTGCCAGCAGTCTCGGACAGCCCAATCAGCCCCAGCATTTT
CDR3aa: CASSLGQPNQPQHF
abundance: .
d_gene: .
v_gene: TRBV27
j_gene: TRBJ1-5

CDR3nt: TGTGCCAGCAGCTTGTGGGACAGGGAGATCGATGAGCAGTACTTC
CDR3aa: CASSLWDREIDEQYF
abundance: .
d_gene: TRBD1
v_gene: TRBV5-5
j_gene: TRBJ2-7

CDR3nt: TGTGCCAGCAGTTTAGATCCCCCAGGGGGCCTGTTAGAGACCCAGTACTTC
CDR3aa: CASSLDPPGGLLETQYF
abundance: .
d_gene: TRBD1
v_gene: TRBV28
j_gene: TRBJ2-5

CDR3nt: TGTGCCAGCAGCCGCGGGACAGGGGGTTACACCGGGGAGCTGTTTTTT
CDR3aa: CASSRGTGGYTGELFF
abundance: .
d_gene: TRBD1
v_gene: TRBV5-4
j_gene: TRBJ2-2

CDR3nt: TGTGCCAGCAGTGGGGTGACTCCCTGGGGCGAGACCCAGTACTTC
CDR3aa: CASSGVTPWGETQYF
abundance: .
d_gene: .
v_gene: TRBV2
j_gene: TRBJ2-5

CDR3nt: TGTGCCAGCAGCGCAACAGGGAATGAGCAGTTCTTC
CDR3aa: CASSATGNEQFF
abundance: .
d_gene: .
v_gene: TRBV7-2
j_gene: TRBJ2-1

CDR3nt: TGTGCCAGCAGCCCAAACGGCGGAGACCTGGCGAACACCGGGGAGCTGTTTTTT
CDR3aa: CASSPNGGDLANTGELFF
abundance: .
d_gene: .
v_gene: TRBV11-3
j_gene: TRBJ2-2

CDR3nt: TGTGCCAGCAGCTTGGGGGACAGGGGTCGAACAGATACGCAGTATTTT
CDR3aa: CASSLGDRGRTDTQYF
abundance: few
d_gene: TRBD1
v_gene: TRBV7-7
j_gene: TRBJ2-3

CDR3nt: TGCGCCAGCAGCTTGCGACAGGGGGGAAGCACAGATACGCAGTATTTT
CDR3aa: CASSLRQGGSTDTQYF
abundance: .
d_gene: TRBD1
v_gene: TRBV5-1
j_gene: TRBJ2-3

CDR3nt: TGCGCCAGCAGCTTGGCCGGGACTAACCCCTACGAGCAGTACTTC
CDR3aa: CASSLAGTNPYEQYF
abundance: .
d_gene: TRBD2
v_gene: TRBV5-1
j_gene: TRBJ2-7

CDR3nt: TGTGCCAGCAGCCAAGATCTTAAGGGAGCGGGAAACACCATATATTTT
CDR3aa: CASSQDLKGAGNTIYF
abundance: .
d_gene: .
v_gene: TRBV4-2
j_gene: TRBJ1-3

CDR3nt: TGCGCCAGCAGCCCCCCTAGCGGGGAAACCGGGGAGCTGTTTTTT
CDR3aa: CASSPPSGETGELFF
abundance: .
d_gene: TRBD2
v_gene: TRBV5-1
j_gene: TRBJ2-2

CDR3nt: TGTGCCAGCAGCAAGAATAGCGGGGGGACCGGGGAGCTGTTTTTT
CDR3aa: CASSKNSGGTGELFF
abundance: .
d_gene: TRBD2
v_gene: TRBV7-6
j_gene: TRBJ2-2

CDR3nt: TGTGCCTGGGGCGGTTATAGCAATCAGCCCCAGCATTTT
CDR3aa: CAWGGYSNQPQHF
abundance: .
d_gene: .
v_gene: TRBV30
j_gene: TRBJ1-5

CDR3nt: TGTGCCAGCAGCTATCCCGGGACTAGCGGCTACAATGAGCAGTTCTTC
CDR3aa: CASSYPGTSGYNEQFF
abundance: once
d_gene: TRBD2
v_gene: TRBV7-8
j_gene: TRBJ2-1

CDR3nt: TGTGCCAGCAGTTACACGGGCGCGGGGTTCAATCAGCCCCAGCATTTT
CDR3aa: CASSYTGAGFNQPQHF
abundance: .
d_gene: .
v_gene: TRBV6-6
j_gene: TRBJ1-5

CDR3nt: TGTGCCAGCAGAGGGCAGGGGGCAAACGGGGAGCTGTTTTTT
CDR3aa: CASRGQGANGELFF
abundance: .
d_gene: TRBD1
v_gene: TRBV6-5
j_gene: TRBJ2-2